One and the same sample provided the 18 T cell receptor beta chains below, sequenced in a study of cytomegalovirus exposure and HLA in healthy donors. PCR employed 60 Vbeta and 13 Jbeta primers. Profiling relied on immunoSEQ multiplex PCR, and the TCRdb table lists in-frame clones only, not all of them. This sample has about 260,000 clones, with 84% found just once. The sequenced material came from PBMCs. These receptors were taken from a woman in her forties in good health and CMV-seropositive.

V and J are TRBV7-2 and TRBJ2-1, with 8 bases fitting TRBD1. This CDR3 comprises 14 residues. The V and J ends lost 5 bases and 4 bases, in that order; junction bases with no gene match: 4. CDR1 is SGHTA, CDR2 FQGNSA, per germline. In DNA form, the CDR3 reads TGTGCCAGCAGCACCGACAGGGGTTACAATGAGCAGTTCTTC. Protein product: CASSTDRGYNEQFF. Together with reference TRBV7-2 and TRBJ2-1, the CDR3 gives the full variable domain: GAGVSQSPSNKVTEKGKDVELRCDPISGHTALYWYRQSLGQGLEFLIYFQGNSAPDKSGLPSDRFSAERTGGSVSTLTIQRTQQEDSAVYLCASSTDRGYNEQFFGPGTRLTVL.

The chain employs TRBV14 and TRBJ1-1; 7 nucleotides align to TRBD1. From germline, CDR1 is SGHDN and CDR2 FVKESK. CDR3 length equals 16 residues. V was clipped by 1 base and J by 5 bases; unmatched bases: 10. CDR3 residues: CASSQVGMGTATEAFF. The CDR3 coding sequence is TGTGCCAGCAGCCAAGTAGGCATGGGGACAGCTACTGAAGCTTTCTTT.

This chain connects TRBV6-5 to TRBJ2-3; D is perhaps TRBD2 (6 bases). The CDR3 covers 15 residues. With 2 bases removed from V and 2 bases from J, the gap between germline ends came to 11 bases. From germline, CDR1 is MNHEY and CDR2 SVGAGI. Here the CDR3 DNA reads TGTGCCAGCAGTTACCCGGGACTTTCCACAGATACGCAGTATTTT. This sequence encodes CASSYPGLSTDTQYF.

The chain links TRBV28 to TRBJ2-7; D is unresolved. Germline lookup yields CDR1 MDHEN and CDR2 SYDVKM. Trimming took 2 bases from V and 0 from J, leaving 14 bases between them. CDR3 length equals 16 residues. The CDR3 loop reads CASSLSLNPGSYEQYF. Here the CDR3 DNA reads TGTGCCAGCAGTTTAAGCCTGAACCCGGGCTCCTACGAGCAGTACTTC.

J is TRBJ2-7 and V is TRBV5-4; 9 nucleotides agree with TRBD1. Germline CDR1 SGHNT, CDR2 YYREEE (reference sequence). V was clipped by 4 bases and J by 2 bases; unmatched bases: 7. The CDR3 length is 15 residues. CDR3 in DNA: TGTGCCAGCAGCCACGGGGGACAGGGCACCTACGAGCAGTACTTC. Its protein product is CASSHGGQGTYEQYF.

The DNA for the CDR3 is TGTGCCAGCAGCTTTTACAGGGAAGCTTTCTTT. This encodes CASSFYREAFF. This sequence joins TRBV7-2 and TRBJ1-1, with a possible D match to TRBD1 (5 bases). The germline CDR1 and CDR2 sequences are SGHTA and FQGNSA. The CDR3 contains 11 residues. Trimming shortened V by 3 bases and J by 8 bases, and 7 bases separated the two germline ends.

The J gene is TRBJ2-7, the V gene TRBV4-2, with TRBD1 matching 8 bases. The germline V gene encodes CDR1 LGHNA and CDR2 YNFKEQ. The CDR3 length is 15 residues. Losses at the gene ends were 4 bases for V and 3 bases for J; bases not matched to a gene: 8. CDR3 sequence: CASSPPGTGFYEQYF. The DNA of the CDR3 is TGTGCCAGCAGCCCCCCCGGGACAGGCTTCTACGAGCAGTACTTC.

This clone has only one observation. CDR3 in amino acids: CASSPQGATGELFF. CDR3 coding DNA: TGCGCCAGCAGCCCACAAGGGGCCACCGGGGAGCTGTTTTTT. The rearrangement links TRBV5-1 to TRBJ2-2; possibly TRBD1 for D (5 bases). There are 14 residues in the CDR3. CDR1 and CDR2 (germline): SGHRS, YFSETQ. Between the trimmed V and J ends, which lost 4 bases and 4 bases, there was a span of 11 bases.

The chain uses TRBV5-8 and TRBJ2-7, with no clear D. This CDR3 region has 11 residues. Germline V CDR1 and CDR2: SGHTS, YDEGEE. Trimming shortened V by 5 bases and J by 1 base, and 4 bases separated the two germline ends. The CDR3 spells CASRTSYEQYF. In DNA, the CDR3 is TGTGCCAGCAGGACTTCCTACGAGCAGTACTTC. The full variable domain, with the rest looked up from reference TRBV5-8 and TRBJ2-7, is EAGVTQSPTHLIKTRGQQATLRCSPISGHTSVYWYQQALGLGLQFLLWYDEGEERNRGNFPPRFSGRQFPNYSSELNVNALELEDSALYLCASRTSYEQYFGPGTRLTVT.

This clone occurred a few times. The chain has TRBV7-9 and TRBJ2-1, with TRBD2 matching 15 bases. Germline V CDR1 and CDR2: SEHNR, FQNEAQ (reference sequence). The CDR3 is made up of 19 amino acids. V lost 5 bases and J lost 7; bases outside the gene matches: 15. CDR3 in amino acids: CASSLRNQRTSGRVNEQFF. The DNA for the CDR3 is TGTGCCAGCAGCCTAAGAAACCAACGGACTAGCGGGAGGGTGAATGAGCAGTTCTTC.

The chain employs TRBV30 and TRBJ2-7, with 14 nucleotides matching TRBD2. Per germline, CDR1 GTSNPN and CDR2 SVGIG (reference sequence). V dropped 0 bases and J dropped 0; count of bases not matched to a gene: 10. The CDR3 sequence is 19 residues long. The CDR3 spells CAWSVTRTSGRLSSYEQYF. The CDR3 region has the DNA TGTGCCTGGAGTGTAACCAGGACTAGCGGGAGGTTAAGCTCCTACGAGCAGTACTTC.

CDR3 protein: CASSPGPSGGQETQYF. Written as DNA, the CDR3 is TGTGCCAGCTCACCAGGCCCTAGCGGGGGGCAAGAGACCCAGTACTTC. The chain couples TRBV18 to TRBJ2-5, with 11 bases matching TRBD2. The J segment lost 2 bases and the V segment lost 2 bases, leaving 4 bases of the junction unmatched. CDR1 KGHSH and CDR2 LQKENI come from the germline V gene. The CDR3 spans 16 residues. Full variable domain (rest looked up from reference TRBV18 and TRBJ2-5): NAGVMQNPRHLVRRRGQEARLRCSPMKGHSHVYWYRQLPEEGLKFMVYLQKENIIDESGMPKERFSAEFPKEGPSILRIQQVVRGDSAAYFCASSPGPSGGQETQYFGPGTRLLVL.

About this clone itself: This sample also contains other DNA sequences that code for the same CDR3. The chain combines TRBV5-1 with TRBJ1-2; 7 bases agree with TRBD1. Germline V gene lookup returns CDR1 SGHRS and CDR2 YFSETQ. After removal of 0 bases from V and 8 bases from J, the junction contained 4 bases not matched to a gene. CDR3 size: 13 residues. The CDR3 is CASSLGQGDGYTF. In DNA form, the CDR3 reads TGCGCCAGCAGCTTGGGACAGGGAGACGGCTACACCTTC.

The CDR3 loop reads CASSQEGAPGANVLTF. The CDR3 region has the DNA TGCGCCAGCAGCCAAGAGGGAGCGCCTGGGGCCAACGTCCTGACTTTC. The chain carries TRBV4-1 and TRBJ2-6, with D possibly matching TRBD2 (5 bases). The CDR3 has 16 residues. CDR1 is MGHRA, CDR2 YSYEKL, per germline. V lost 0 bases, J lost 2 bases, and 8 bases lay in between.

The J gene is TRBJ2-1, the V gene TRBV2, with D possibly matching TRBD2 (5 bases). V lost 5 bases and J lost 2, with 7 bases in between. The CDR3 length is 13 residues. Germline-derived CDR1 and CDR2 are SNHLY and FYNNEI. The CDR3 DNA is TGTGCCAGCAGTTCCGGGGCCTACAATGAGCAGTTCTTC. It codes for CASSSGAYNEQFF. The entire variable domain, with the rest obtained from reference TRBV2 and TRBJ2-1, is as follows: EPEVTQTPSHQVTQMGQEVILRCVPISNHLYFYWYRQILGQKVEFLVSFYNNEISEKSEIFDDQFSVERPDGSNFTLKIRSTKLEDSAMYFCASSSGAYNEQFFGPGTRLTVL.

The rearrangement links TRBV4-3 to TRBJ2-5; TRBD2 agrees at 8 bases. The germline V gene has CDR1 LGHNA and CDR2 YSLEER. The trim removed 0 bases at V and 5 bases at J, leaving 8 bases unmatched. The CDR3 has 16 amino acids. This CDR3 is CASSQEYSGSMETQYF. In DNA, the CDR3 is TGCGCCAGCAGCCAAGAATACAGCGGGAGTATGGAGACCCAGTACTTC.

The rearrangement links TRBV29-1 to TRBJ1-5; 7 positions agree with TRBD1. After removal of 5 bases from V and 5 bases from J, the junction contained 6 bases not matched to a gene. This CDR3 is 13 amino acids long. Germline CDR1 reads SQVTM; CDR2 reads ANQGSEA. The CDR3 DNA reads as TGCAGCGTTCTCCCCGGGACAGATCAGCCCCAGCATTTT. Encoded protein: CSVLPGTDQPQHF.

The rearrangement uses TRBV10-3 and TRBJ2-1; a possible D gene is TRBD2 (6 bases). Between the trimmed V and J ends, which lost 3 bases and 5 bases, there was a span of 14 bases. Germline V gene data show CDR1 as ENHRY and CDR2 as SYGVKD. CDR3 length: 15 amino acids. CDR3 amino acids: CAISETSGQNNEQFF. The CDR3 nucleotides read TGTGCCATCAGTGAAACCAGCGGGCAGAACAATGAGCAGTTCTTC.